The rows below give T cell receptor beta chains drawn from one sample of a study of T-cell reconstitution after alpha-beta-depleted transplantation in children. From the PCR reads, TCRdb called clonotypes with MiXCR, one entry per CDR3 protein. The table has fewer than 550,000 distinct CDR3 sequences, about 11% seen once; the top ten hold nearly 5.5%. This specimen consisted of PBMCs from the stem cell graft donor, obtained from the stem cell graft. The receptors shown here come from a human donor who donated a stem cell graft to a child with acute myeloid leukemia. CDR3s include the opening cysteine and the closing phenylalanine or tryptophan. D genes are given only for firm matches. Not all rows give a size; the values are once, few, many and, for expanded clones, a class.

DNA: TGCGCCAGCAGCCAAGATAGCAGGCTACCCACCGGGGAGCTGTTTTTT
CDR3: CASSQDSRLPTGELFF
size: few
J: TRBJ2-2
D: .
V: TRBV4-3

DNA: TGTGCCAGCAGCTTAGGAAGTCAGATATCTGGAAACACCATATATTTT
CDR3: CASSLGSQISGNTIYF
size: few
J: TRBJ1-3
D: .
V: TRBV7-2

DNA: TGCAGTGCTAGTAGACCGGGAGGTTACAATGAGCAGTTCTTC
CDR3: CSASRPGGYNEQFF
size: .
J: TRBJ2-1
D: TRBD2
V: TRBV20-1

DNA: TGCAGCGTTGACCCTCACGGGGATACGCAGTATTTT
CDR3: CSVDPHGDTQYF
size: many
J: TRBJ2-3
D: .
V: TRBV29-1

DNA: TGCAGTGCTGACCCCAGACTAGCGGGGGGTAGCACAGATACGCAGTATTTT
CDR3: CSADPRLAGGSTDTQYF
size: many
J: TRBJ2-3
D: TRBD2
V: TRBV20-1

DNA: TGCAGTGCTAGTGAATCTAGCGGGGGCCCCGGGGAGCTGTTTTTT
CDR3: CSASESSGGPGELFF
size: .
J: TRBJ2-2
D: TRBD2
V: TRBV20-1

DNA: TGTGCCAGCAGCTTCCTCGGACTGGGCCGGGTTCAGTTCTTC
CDR3: CASSFLGLGRVQFF
size: many
J: TRBJ2-1
D: .
V: TRBV7-8

DNA: TGTGCCAGCAGCTTTTTACAGGGATCGAACACTGAAGCTTTCTTT
CDR3: CASSFLQGSNTEAFF
size: many
J: TRBJ1-1
D: .
V: TRBV7-9

DNA: TGTGCCAGCAGCGTAGGGGGTAGCGCCACAGATACGCAGTATTTT
CDR3: CASSVGGSATDTQYF
size: .
J: TRBJ2-3
D: .
V: TRBV9

DNA: TGTGCCAGCAGTTACGAGAGCGGTTCTTTCTTT
CDR3: CASSYESGSFF
size: .
J: TRBJ1-1
D: .
V: TRBV6-5

DNA: TGTGCCAGCAGTGCTAGCGGTACCGGGGAGACCCAGTACTTC
CDR3: CASSASGTGETQYF
size: many
J: TRBJ2-5
D: TRBD2
V: TRBV12-3/TRBV12-4

DNA: TGCAGTGCCCCTAGCGGGGGGGGCACAGATACGCAGTATTTT
CDR3: CSAPSGGGTDTQYF
size: many
J: TRBJ2-3
D: TRBD2
V: TRBV20-1

DNA: TGTGCCAGCAGCCAGGGACTAGCGTGGGAGCAGTACTTC
CDR3: CASSQGLAWEQYF
size: few
J: TRBJ2-7
D: TRBD2
V: TRBV3-1

DNA: TGTGCCAGCAGCCCCCCCCTACGTTTGGAGACCCAGTACTTC
CDR3: CASSPPLRLETQYF
size: .
J: TRBJ2-5
D: .
V: TRBV7-9

DNA: TGTGCCATATCCGGGACTACAGACAATGAGCAGTTCTTC
CDR3: CAISGTTDNEQFF
size: few
J: TRBJ2-1
D: TRBD2
V: TRBV30

DNA: TGCGCCAGCAGTGCTGCGGGGGTCGGGGACAATGAGCAGTTCTTC
CDR3: CASSAAGVGDNEQFF
size: .
J: TRBJ2-1
D: TRBD2
V: TRBV5-1

DNA: TGTGCCAGCAGCCAAGTCGGGGGGAGCACAGATACGCAGTATTTT
CDR3: CASSQVGGSTDTQYF
size: .
J: TRBJ2-3
D: TRBD2
V: TRBV4-2

DNA: TGTGCCAGCAGTAGGACAGGGGGCCGGGGCTACACCTTC
CDR3: CASSRTGGRGYTF
size: .
J: TRBJ1-2
D: TRBD1
V: TRBV12-3/TRBV12-4

DNA: TGCAGCGTTGAGGGGGGGCTAGCGGACGAGCAGTACTTC
CDR3: CSVEGGLADEQYF
size: few
J: TRBJ2-7
D: .
V: TRBV29-1

DNA: TGTGCCAGCAGCTTAGCCCGGACAGGGAACGAGCAGTACTTC
CDR3: CASSLARTGNEQYF
size: few
J: TRBJ2-7
D: TRBD1
V: TRBV7-9

DNA: TGTGCCAGCTCTGGCGGGGAGCTGTTTTTT
CDR3: CASSGGELFF
size: many
J: TRBJ2-2
D: .
V: TRBV25-1

DNA: TGCAGATGCGGGGTCGGGTCTAGGCCCCAGCATTTT
CDR3: CRCGVGSRPQHF
size: .
J: TRBJ1-5
D: .
V: TRBV20-1

DNA: TGTGCCAGCTCACCACCGGCGGGAACCTACGAGCAGTACTTC
CDR3: CASSPPAGTYEQYF
size: many
J: TRBJ2-7
D: .
V: TRBV18

DNA: TGCAGCGTTGGTGGACTAGCGGGGGAGCAGTACTTC
CDR3: CSVGGLAGEQYF
size: many
J: TRBJ2-7
D: TRBD2
V: TRBV29-1

DNA: TGCAGCGCCAGGACCCCGGGATACGAGCAGTACTTC
CDR3: CSARTPGYEQYF
size: few
J: TRBJ2-7
D: .
V: TRBV29-1

DNA: TGTGCCAGCAGTTCCCACGTCCGGCCAACCGGCTTTTTC
CDR3: CASSSHVRPTGFF
size: few
J: TRBJ1-2
D: .
V: TRBV12-3/TRBV12-4

DNA: TGCGCCAGCAGCTTGGGACAGAGTCTAGCCAAAAACATTCAGTACTTC
CDR3: CASSLGQSLAKNIQYF
size: .
J: TRBJ2-4
D: .
V: TRBV5-1

DNA: TGCGCCAGCAGCTTACAGGGTGGATCACCCCTCCACTTT
CDR3: CASSLQGGSPLHF
size: few
J: TRBJ1-6
D: .
V: TRBV5-1

DNA: TGTGCCAGCAGTGATGCTAGCGGGGTTGGAGATACGCAGTATTTT
CDR3: CASSDASGVGDTQYF
size: .
J: TRBJ2-3
D: TRBD2
V: TRBV6-1

DNA: TGTGCCAGCAGCGTGGGGACTAGCGGGGCGAACACCGGGGAGCTGTTTTTT
CDR3: CASSVGTSGANTGELFF
size: few
J: TRBJ2-2
D: TRBD2
V: TRBV9

DNA: TGTGCCAGCAGCCCCTCAGCGGGGGCCTACAATGAGCAGTTCTTC
CDR3: CASSPSAGAYNEQFF
size: few
J: TRBJ2-1
D: TRBD2
V: TRBV12-3/TRBV12-4

DNA: TGTGCCAGCAGCTTAGTGTCAGGGCCAGAGACCCAGTACTTC
CDR3: CASSLVSGPETQYF
size: few
J: TRBJ2-5
D: .
V: TRBV7-2

DNA: TGTGCCAGCAGCTTAGACACCCGGGGTGGGAGCCAAGAGACCCAGTACTTC
CDR3: CASSLDTRGGSQETQYF
size: few
J: TRBJ2-5
D: .
V: TRBV11-2

DNA: TGTGCCAGCAGCCAGGACAGGGTGGGTACGCAGTATTTT
CDR3: CASSQDRVGTQYF
size: .
J: TRBJ2-3
D: TRBD1
V: TRBV14

DNA: TGTGCCAGCAGCGCCCGACTAGCGGGAGGGTCTGAGCAGTTCTTC
CDR3: CASSARLAGGSEQFF
size: few
J: TRBJ2-1
D: TRBD2
V: TRBV9

DNA: TGCAGCGTCCTAGCGGGAGGTATCGGGGAGCTGTTTTTT
CDR3: CSVLAGGIGELFF
size: few
J: TRBJ2-2
D: TRBD2
V: TRBV29-1

DNA: TGCGCCAGCACCCCCCGGGTTTCAGAGACCCAGTACTTC
CDR3: CASTPRVSETQYF
size: many
J: TRBJ2-5
D: .
V: TRBV5-1

DNA: TGTGCCAGCAGCCCCCGGTCGAACAGGGGTTACGAAAAACTGTTTTTT
CDR3: CASSPRSNRGYEKLFF
size: few
J: TRBJ1-4
D: TRBD1
V: TRBV7-2

DNA: TGTGCCAGCAGCTTAGACTTTAAGGGGGCATACAATGAGCAGTTCTTC
CDR3: CASSLDFKGAYNEQFF
size: few
J: TRBJ2-1
D: TRBD1
V: TRBV7-6

DNA: TGTGCCAGCAGTTACGAAACGCAGCTAGGGACCTACAATGAGCAGTTCTTC
CDR3: CASSYETQLGTYNEQFF
size: .
J: TRBJ2-1
D: .
V: TRBV6-2/TRBV6-3

DNA: TGTGCCAGCAGCGTAGGGGCTAGCGGGAACAATGAGCAGTTCTTC
CDR3: CASSVGASGNNEQFF
size: few
J: TRBJ2-1
D: TRBD2
V: TRBV9

DNA: TGTGCCAGCAAGGGTGGAGCGCACACTGAAGCTTTCTTT
CDR3: CASKGGAHTEAFF
size: few
J: TRBJ1-1
D: .
V: TRBV28

DNA: TGCAGTGCTACCAGCGGGACTAGGGGAGATACGCAGTATTTT
CDR3: CSATSGTRGDTQYF
size: .
J: TRBJ2-3
D: TRBD2
V: TRBV20-1

DNA: TGTGCCAGCAGTTTCCATAACACTGAAGCTTTCTTT
CDR3: CASSFHNTEAFF
size: few
J: TRBJ1-1
D: .
V: TRBV12-3/TRBV12-4

DNA: TGCAGTGCTGGGGATGGGACAGAGACCCAGTACTTC
CDR3: CSAGDGTETQYF
size: .
J: TRBJ2-5
D: .
V: TRBV20-1

DNA: TGTGCCAGCAGCCAGTACGGGAGCTCCTACGAGCAGTACTTC
CDR3: CASSQYGSSYEQYF
size: few
J: TRBJ2-7
D: .
V: TRBV7-2

DNA: TGCGCCAGCAGCTGGAGGATTGGGGGCCAACAAGAGACCCAGTACTTC
CDR3: CASSWRIGGQQETQYF
size: .
J: TRBJ2-5
D: .
V: TRBV5-1

DNA: TGTGCCAGCAGCAAGGGACAGTCTAACACTGAAGCTTTCTTT
CDR3: CASSKGQSNTEAFF
size: many
J: TRBJ1-1
D: TRBD1
V: TRBV12-3/TRBV12-4

DNA: TGTGCCAGCAGCCCGCGGACTAGCCGAACCGGGGAGCTGTTTTTT
CDR3: CASSPRTSRTGELFF
size: many
J: TRBJ2-2
D: TRBD2
V: TRBV5-8

DNA: TGTGCCAGCAGTTACTCGACTTCAACTAATGAAAAACTGTTTTTT
CDR3: CASSYSTSTNEKLFF
size: few
J: TRBJ1-4
D: .
V: TRBV6-5

DNA: TGCAGTGCTGCCGAAGGGAGCGGCACCCGACAAGAGACCCAGTACTTC
CDR3: CSAAEGSGTRQETQYF
size: .
J: TRBJ2-5
D: .
V: TRBV20-1